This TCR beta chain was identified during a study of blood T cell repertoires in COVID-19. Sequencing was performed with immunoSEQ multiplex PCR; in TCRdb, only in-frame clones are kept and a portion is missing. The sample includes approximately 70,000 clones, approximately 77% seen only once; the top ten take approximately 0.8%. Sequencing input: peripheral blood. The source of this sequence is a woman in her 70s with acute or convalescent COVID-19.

The CDR3 is CASSFAGLGFTETQYF. The CDR3 nucleotides read TGTGCCAGCAGCTTTGCGGGACTAGGATTCACGGAGACCCAGTACTTC. The rearrangement joins TRBV11-2 to TRBJ2-5; the match to TRBD2 covers 8 bases. CDR1 and CDR2 from the germline V gene are SGHAT and FQNNGV. The CDR3 extends over 16 amino acids. The junction had 11 bases not matched to a gene; V was cut back by 3 bases and J by 5 bases.